This T cell receptor beta chain was sequenced in a study of CD8+ T cells in alopecia areata. Study-level findings and limits: Amid tofacitinib therapy, many expanded lesional clones stayed present in scalp and blood. Scalp samples also yield sequences from resident alphabeta T cells of normal skin.

This CDR3 comprises 15 residues. Trimming took 1 base from V and 5 from J; bases not matched to a gene: 5. The V gene's germline CDR1 is SGHTA and CDR2 FQGNSA. RNA, once extracted, was reverse transcribed into cDNA for use as the sequencing template. The table came from immunoSEQ multiplex PCR; TCRdb's copy has only in-frame clones and leaves some out. The sample comprises over 150,000 clones, 58% of which are singletons, and 5% to 6% rests with the top ten. As to this clone: The antigen is undetermined.

Noted treatment: oral pan-JAK inhibitor, 5-10 mg twice daily. The rearrangement joins TRBV7-2 to TRBJ2-5; 9 bases fit TRBD1. The sequenced sample was CD4+ T cells sorted from blood, obtained at week 24, from a patient treated with tofacitinib. This clonotype originated in a human donor with alopecia areata. CDR3 amino acids: CASSLGGQGSETQYF. CDR3 nucleotides: TGTGCCAGCAGCTTAGGGGGACAGGGATCGGAGACCCAGTACTTC.